This T cell receptor beta chain was obtained from a study of CD8+ T cells in alopecia areata. The CDR3 consists of 13 residues. Germline values: CDR1 GTSNPN, CDR2 SVGIG (reference sequence). Trimming removed 0 bases from V and 11 bases from J, with 14 bases in between. CD4+ cells obtained from 4 to 6 patients were subjected to sorting into CD25+CD127- cells. Following RNA extraction, reverse transcription yielded cDNA that acted as the sequencing template. Profiled with immunoSEQ multiplex PCR; TCRdb holds only in-frame clones, not every one. Here the sample spans about 20,000 clones, 60% to 70% being singletons.

This TCR derives from a human donor with alopecia areata. Source material: CD4+ Tregs sorted from blood. The rearrangement joins TRBV30 to TRBJ1-3; no definite D call. CDR3 region: CAWSVRVQASIYF. CDR3 bases: TGTGCCTGGAGTGTACGTGTTCAAGCTTCCATATATTTT.